This T cell receptor (beta chain) was captured by sequencing in a study of cytomegalovirus exposure and HLA in healthy donors. Findings of the study overall: Researchers reported that a few CMV-associated chains were confirmed in vitro as CMV antigen-specific. The investigators catalogued 164 TCR beta chains as cytomegalovirus-associated.

Nominally healthy donors were sampled, though unrecorded immune exposures were likely. The PCR used 60 Vbeta and 13 Jbeta primers. The method was immunoSEQ multiplex PCR; TCRdb's version includes in-frame clones alone and lacks a portion of them. The sample holds 35,000 to 50,000 clones, over 55% seen once. There are 14 residues in the CDR3. Germline-derived CDR1 and CDR2 are SGHKS and YYEKEE (reference sequence). V shed 4 bases, J shed 8 bases, and the junction held 7 bases outside the gene matches. As for this clone: Its antigen is still unknown.

The receptor comes from a man aged 55-75 years in good health and CMV-seropositive. The J gene is TRBJ1-4, the V gene TRBV5-5; TRBD1 matches at 8 bases. The sequencing input was PBMCs. In DNA form, the CDR3 reads TGTGCCAGCAGCCCTGGACAGGGTGGGGAAAAACTGTTTTTT. It yields the protein CASSPGQGGEKLFF.